This T cell receptor (beta chain) was found in a study of shared clonotypes between healthy human individuals. Study results and caveats: The genetic and exposure-history diversity represented was limited by few donors.

It was 300 ng DNA, roughly 32,000 T cell genomes, that went into each replicate PCR of unsorted PBMC. The sequenced material, unsorted PBMC DNA, was run on ten immunoSEQ deep assay plates. The data were produced by immunoSEQ multiplex PCR, yet TCRdb's version contains in-frame clones alone and is incomplete. The table has hundreds of thousands of clones, roughly 79% seen once. Germline CDR1 reads LNHDA; CDR2 reads SQIVND (reference sequence). V was shortened by 3 bases and J by 6 bases, with 20 bases between the two germline ends. The CDR3 extends over 16 amino acids. On this clone: As yet, its antigen is unknown.

The material sequenced was PBMCs. This sequence originates from a woman in her forties in good health. Some clones in this sample may be carry-over from other donors' samples. The V call is TRBV19, the J call TRBJ2-5; D possibly matches TRBD1 or TRBD2 (6 bases each). The CDR3 bases are TGTGCCAGTAGTATTTTCAGGGGAGGTTTCGGCAAGACCCAGTACTTC. Translated, it gives CASSIFRGGFGKTQYF.